The T cell receptor beta chain described here comes from a study of T cell responses to AZD1222 COVID-19 vaccine. Study-wide points: Samples come after the peak T cell response, not at day 14. In a largely white British group with more females than males, clonal diversity was possibly underestimated.

Some clones are missing from TCRdb's copy, which holds only in-frame ones; the method was immunoSEQ multiplex PCR. Here the sample spans 150,000 to 200,000 clones, around nine tenths being singletons. About this clone: Its antigen remains unidentified.

This specimen consisted of peripheral blood, obtained 28 days after the second dose of the MenACWY control vaccine. The TCR was taken from an adult who received the MenACWY meningococcal vaccine as a control.

CDR3 sequence: CASSLSGDNQPQHF. As DNA, the CDR3 is TGTGCCAGCAGTTTGTCAGGGGATAATCAGCCCCAGCATTTT. V and J are TRBV27 and TRBJ1-5; TRBD1 might be the D (6 bases). CDR1 and CDR2 from the germline V gene are MNHEY and SMNVEV (reference sequence). This CDR3 is 14 amino acids long. V lost 3 bases and J 4 bases, leaving 10 bases between the germline ends.